The 28 T cell receptor beta chains in this list originate from one sample, sequenced in a study of blood T cell repertoires in COVID-19. The method was immunoSEQ multiplex PCR; TCRdb's version includes in-frame clones alone and lacks a portion of them. The sample lists 81,000 or so clones, around 92% occurring once. Sequenced: peripheral blood. The receptor set was obtained from a woman in her fifties or sixties with active COVID-19.

This clone was observed a few times. This chain links TRBV5-5 with TRBJ1-2; D call uncertain. The length of the CDR3 is 12 residues. The germline V and J ends were trimmed by 0 bases and 6 bases, with 6 bases remaining between them. Germline V lookup: CDR1 SGHKS, CDR2 YYEKEE (reference sequence). Written as DNA, the CDR3 is TGTGCCAGCAGCTTGGGCGGGGATGGCTACACCTTC. Its translation is CASSLGGDGYTF.

The J gene is TRBJ2-3, the V gene TRBV9; TRBD2 matches 8 bases. Germline trimming cut 0 bases from V and 0 bases from J; bases unmatched to any gene: 6. CDR1 and CDR2 (germline): SGDLS, YYNGEE. This CDR3 is built from 17 residues. CDR3: CASSVAPGGASTDTQYF. The CDR3 DNA follows: TGTGCCAGCAGCGTAGCCCCGGGGGGGGCGAGCACAGATACGCAGTATTTT.

The genes are TRBV29-1 and TRBJ1-1; D is unresolved. V was pared by 4 bases and J by 7 bases, with 10 bases between. Germline lookup yields CDR1 SQVTM and CDR2 ANQGSEA. CDR3 size: 11 residues. The CDR3 protein is CSVVEALEAFF. CDR3 nucleotide sequence: TGCAGCGTTGTAGAGGCTCTTGAAGCTTTCTTT.

The chain is built from TRBV14 and TRBJ2-5; TRBD2 aligns across 7 bases. The CDR3 runs to 15 residues. The germline V gene has CDR1 SGHDN and CDR2 FVKESK. The J segment lost 2 bases and the V segment lost 5 bases, leaving 8 bases of the junction unmatched. The CDR3 region has the DNA TGTGCCAGCAGCTCGTCCGGGAGGAAGCAAGAGACCCAGTACTTC. This codes for CASSSSGRKQETQYF.

For the CDR3, the DNA is TGTGCCAGCAGCTTAGTGAGCAATTCACCCCTCCACTTT. Its protein product is CASSLVSNSPLHF. This chain joins TRBV7-9 and TRBJ1-6; D ambiguous. This CDR3 has 13 residues. V lost 1 base, J lost 7 bases, and 5 bases lay in between. Looked up from germline, CDR1 is SEHNR and CDR2 is FQNEAQ (reference sequence).

This clone showed up just once. V and J are TRBV6-6 and TRBJ1-6; TRBD1 aligns across 8 bases. Germline V gene sequence: CDR1 MNHNY, CDR2 SVGAGI (reference sequence). J was trimmed by 10 bases and V by 4 bases; bases with no gene match: 12. This CDR3 has 16 residues. The CDR3 DNA follows: TGTGCCAGCAGTTGGGGGGAAGGACAGGGACGGTCACCCCTCCACTTT. The encoded protein is CASSWGEGQGRSPLHF.

In this sample, this clone turned up once. The chain joins TRBV28 to TRBJ1-2, with 10 bases identical to TRBD1. V was pared by 6 bases and J by 7 bases, with 8 bases of the junction left unmatched. Germline V gives CDR1 MDHEN, CDR2 SYDVKM. This CDR3 is built from 14 residues. CDR3 nucleotides: TGTGCCAGCAGGGGACAGGGGAGATTAGGTGGCTACACCTTC. Protein product: CASRGQGRLGGYTF.

The chain joins TRBV10-3 to TRBJ2-5; TRBD1 matches 9 bases. This CDR3 has 16 residues. The V and J ends lost 0 bases and 4 bases, in that order; junction bases with no gene match: 6. Germline values: CDR1 ENHRY, CDR2 SYGVKD. As DNA, the CDR3 is TGTGCCATCAGTGAGTCGAGACAGGGGGTAGGAGAGACCCAGTACTTC. This translates into CAISESRQGVGETQYF.

The CDR3 sequence is CASSLVASGAETQYF. CDR3 coding DNA: TGTGCCAGCAGCTTAGTCGCTAGCGGGGCAGAGACCCAGTACTTC. This chain joins TRBV7-9 and TRBJ2-5; TRBD2 matches 9 bases. The ends lost 1 base at V and 4 bases at J; junction bases unmatched: 4. The CDR3 runs 15 residues. Germline lookup yields CDR1 SEHNR and CDR2 FQNEAQ (reference sequence). Complete variable domain (other parts from reference TRBV7-9 and TRBJ2-5): DTGVSQNPRHKITKRGQNVTFRCDPISEHNRLYWYRQTLGQGPEFLTYFQNEAQLEKSRLLSDRFSAERPKGSFSTLEIQRTEQGDSAMYLCASSLVASGAETQYFGPGTRLLVL.

The chain employs TRBV3-1 (or the pseudogene TRBV3-2) and TRBJ1-1, with TRBD1 matching 10 bases. The V segment lost 4 bases and the J segment 0 bases; nucleotides outside the gene matches: 11. Germline CDR1 reads LGHDT; CDR2 reads YNNKEL (reference sequence). There are 18 residues in the CDR3. CDR3 sequence reads: CASSPPVRTGGLNTEAFF. The DNA of the CDR3 is TGTGCCAGCAGCCCCCCAGTTCGGACAGGGGGACTGAACACTGAAGCTTTCTTT.

This clone has just one count. This chain joins TRBV30 and TRBJ2-7; D unclear. From germline, CDR1 is GTSNPN and CDR2 SVGIG (reference sequence). The ends were cut back, 3 bases at V and 6 bases at J, with 12 bases in the middle. The CDR3 totals 12 residues. CDR3 in DNA: TGTGCCTGGAGCGTCCGTTTCGGCGAGCAGTACTTC. Its protein product is CAWSVRFGEQYF.

The CDR3 region is CASSISGYNEQFF. In nucleotides, the CDR3 is TGTGCCAGTAGTATCTCCGGGTACAATGAGCAGTTCTTC. The chain recombines TRBV19 with TRBJ2-1; D is ambiguous. From germline, CDR1 is LNHDA and CDR2 SQIVND (reference sequence). The length of the CDR3 is 13 residues. Trimming removed 3 bases from V and 4 bases from J, with 7 bases in between.

V is TRBV28 and J is TRBJ1-2; D is perhaps TRBD1 (5 bases). Per germline, CDR1 MDHEN and CDR2 SYDVKM. This CDR3 spans 16 amino acids. Trimming shortened V by 8 bases and J by 7 bases, and 26 bases separated the two germline ends. CDR3 in amino acids: CASRHNTRGGISGYTF. DNA of the CDR3: TGTGCCAGCCGCCACAACACTCGGGGGGGGATTTCTGGCTACACCTTC.

The V gene is TRBV11-2, the J gene TRBJ1-6; D may be TRBD1 (6 bases). Trimming left V 5 bases short and J 9 bases short, with 11 bases between. Germline values: CDR1 SGHAT, CDR2 FQNNGV. The CDR3 loop spans 13 amino acids. The CDR3 is CASSSTGTSPLHF. The CDR3 nucleotides read TGTGCCAGCAGCAGTACAGGGACTTCACCCCTCCACTTT.

The count of this clone is one. The V and J genes are TRBV7-6 and TRBJ2-2; 8 bases agree with TRBD2. Germline CDR1 reads SGHVS; CDR2 reads FNYEAQ. The CDR3 is 15 amino acids. V gave up 0 bases and J gave up 4 bases; unmatched junction bases: 1. CDR3 bases: TGTGCCAGCAGCTTAGCCGGGAGGGCCACCGGGGAGCTGTTTTTT. As protein: CASSLAGRATGELFF.

The rearrangement joins TRBV13 to TRBJ2-2; tentatively, D is TRBD1 (5 bases). V gave up 1 base and J gave up 5 bases, with 11 bases separating them. Germline-derived CDR1 and CDR2 are PRHDT and FYEKMQ (reference sequence). The CDR3 spans 15 residues. The CDR3 is CASSLEVRETGELFF. CDR3 DNA sequence: TGTGCCAGCAGCTTAGAAGTCAGGGAAACCGGGGAGCTGTTTTTT.

This clone was detected once. The DNA of the CDR3 is TGTGCCAGCAGGATGACAGGTCCAGAAGGCTACACCTTC. This sequence encodes CASRMTGPEGYTF. This chain connects TRBV6-5 to TRBJ1-2; D is possibly TRBD1 (6 bases). Per the germline V gene, CDR1 is MNHEY and CDR2 is SVGAGI. This CDR3 region has 13 residues. Deletions cut 6 bases from V and 8 bases from J, with 16 bases between.

V gene TRBV29-1 combines with J gene TRBJ1-1; tentative D call: TRBD1 (5 bases). V lost 6 bases and J lost 6, with 20 bases in between. This CDR3 is 14 amino acids long. From germline, CDR1 is SQVTM and CDR2 ANQGSEA. The CDR3 is CSVFLRGAIAEAFF. CDR3 bases: TGCAGCGTATTTTTAAGGGGCGCGATCGCTGAAGCTTTCTTT.

V gene TRBV5-4 combines with J gene TRBJ2-1; D unclear. Germline V CDR1 and CDR2: SGHNT, YYREEE (reference sequence). The CDR3 loop spans 13 amino acids. Between the trimmed V and J ends, which lost 0 bases and 6 bases, there was a span of 7 bases. The CDR3 here is CASSLVSTNEQFF. DNA for the CDR3: TGTGCCAGCAGCTTGGTTTCTACCAATGAGCAGTTCTTC.

The J gene is TRBJ2-5, the V gene TRBV2; D is perhaps TRBD2 (5 bases). The CDR3 extends over 13 amino acids. V dropped 7 bases and J dropped 5 bases, with 14 bases sitting between them. Germline-derived CDR1 and CDR2 are SNHLY and FYNNEI. The CDR3 DNA reads TGTGCCAGCAAGTCGGGCCGAGGGGAGACCCAGTACTTC. Its translation: CASKSGRGETQYF.

This clone was picked up a small number of times. This rearrangement joins TRBV19 to TRBJ1-5, with a weak D call TRBD1 (6 bases). V was clipped by 9 bases and J by 5 bases, with 14 bases between them. Germline V gene data show CDR1 as LNHDA and CDR2 as SQIVND (reference sequence). The length of the CDR3 is 13 residues. The CDR3 protein is CASGYRVDQPQHF. For the CDR3, the DNA is TGTGCCAGCGGCTACAGGGTAGATCAGCCCCAGCATTTT.

Note on this clone: Different DNA sequences within this sample yield the same CDR3. The rearrangement joins TRBV10-2 to TRBJ2-3; no clear D. Germline V gives CDR1 WSHSY, CDR2 SAAADI. The V and J ends lost 0 bases and 0 bases respectively, with 7 bases between them. The CDR3 runs to 15 residues. The CDR3 is CASSESPVSTDTQYF. CDR3 nucleotide sequence: TGCGCCAGCAGTGAGTCTCCAGTTAGCACAGATACGCAGTATTTT.

The gene calls are TRBV5-5 and TRBJ2-7; no clear D gene. This CDR3 spans 14 amino acids. Trimming cost V 0 bases and J 1 base, with 8 bases left between them. In germline, CDR1 is SGHKS, CDR2 YYEKEE (reference sequence). The CDR3 DNA is TGTGCCAGCAGCTTGGAGGCAGGATCCTACGAGCAGTACTTC. The encoded protein is CASSLEAGSYEQYF. Supplemented by reference TRBV5-5 and TRBJ2-7, the full variable domain reads DAGVTQSPTHLIKTRGQQVTLRCSPISGHKSVSWYQQVLGQGPQFIFQYYEKEERGRGNFPDRFSARQFPNYSSELNVNALLLGDSALYLCASSLEAGSYEQYFGPGTRLTVT.

The rearrangement joins TRBV24-1 to TRBJ2-1; 8 nucleotides line up with TRBD1. Unmatched junction bases numbered 6, after V lost 4 bases and J lost 2 bases. Per the germline V gene, CDR1 is KGHDR and CDR2 is SFDVKD. The length of the CDR3 is 16 residues. Here the CDR3 reads CATSDRQGWTYNEQFF. In nucleotides, the CDR3 is TGTGCCACCAGTGACCGACAGGGGTGGACCTACAATGAGCAGTTCTTC.

This clone appeared once. The chain combines TRBV6-2 or TRBV6-3 with TRBJ2-2, with 10 bases lining up with TRBD2. The length of the CDR3 is 16 residues. Trimming cost V 5 bases and J 4 bases; bases outside gene matches: 7. Germline loops: CDR1 MNHEY, CDR2 SVGEGT. CDR3 amino acids: CASSPGLARITGELFF. CDR3 bases: TGTGCCAGCAGTCCGGGACTAGCGAGAATCACCGGGGAGCTGTTTTTT.

This chain links TRBV7-9 with TRBJ2-7, with 7 bases fitting TRBD2. Germline V gene sequence: CDR1 SEHNR, CDR2 FQNEAQ (reference sequence). The V and J ends lost 5 bases and 4 bases, in that order; junction bases with no gene match: 5. CDR3 size: 13 residues. The DNA for the CDR3 is TGTGCCAGCAGCAGCGGGACTCGATACGAGCAGTACTTC. Amino acids: CASSSGTRYEQYF.

Concerning this clone itself: This sample includes further DNA sequences coding for the same CDR3. The chain joins TRBV30 to TRBJ1-5, with D unclear. The CDR3 is 13 amino acids. The germline gives CDR1 GTSNPN, CDR2 SVGIG (reference sequence). Between the trimmed V and J ends, which lost 0 bases and 4 bases, there was a span of 7 bases. The CDR3 here is CAWSVRGNQPQHF. The CDR3 DNA reads TGTGCCTGGAGTGTGCGGGGAAATCAGCCCCAGCATTTT.

The table lists this clone with a count of one. V usage is TRBV2 and J usage is TRBJ2-2; D is possibly TRBD1 (5 bases). Trimming took 7 bases from V and 0 from J, leaving 12 bases between them. Germline V gene sequence: CDR1 SNHLY, CDR2 FYNNEI. CDR3 length: 15 residues. In DNA, the CDR3 is TGTGCCAGCAACCCAGACAGAGCGAACACCGGGGAGCTGTTTTTT. Its translation: CASNPDRANTGELFF.